This section outlines one T cell receptor (beta chain) sequence together with its context. What it binds is unknown. The sample has other DNA sequences that encode this CDR3 too. Germline CDR1 and CDR2: SGHVS and FNYEAQ. The length of the CDR3 is 13 residues. The V segment lost 4 bases and the J segment 6 bases; nucleotides outside the gene matches: 4. These data are taken from a study of radiotherapy plus CTLA-4 blockade in lung cancer. Study details: Of all patients, around 19% responded objectively and 25% to 40% showed disease control.

Study-level findings and limits: Early blood T cell clone dynamics, with interferon-beta, were reported to best predict response.

Only in-frame clones appear in the TCRdb table, and some are missing; sequencing was by immunoSEQ multiplex PCR. This sample has under 95,000 clones, with around 76% found just once. The chain joins TRBV7-6 to TRBJ1-2; 8 nucleotides align to TRBD1. This clonotype was obtained from a human donor with non-small cell lung cancer whose response to radiotherapy plus ipilimumab could not be evaluated. Some clones in this sample may be carry-over from other donors' samples. Sequences were derived from peripheral blood, sampled from a patient treated with radiotherapy plus ipilimumab. The CDR3 DNA reads as TGTGCCAGCAGCTCCAGGGGGCTGGATGGCTACACCTTC. It translates to CASSSRGLDGYTF.